The 10 T cell receptor beta chains presented below share a single source sample, sequenced in a study of blood T cell repertoires in COVID-19. Assay used: immunoSEQ multiplex PCR; TCRdb lists only in-frame clones, some missing. Of 95,000 to 150,000 clones listed, around nine tenths were seen once; the top ten hold nearly 0.9%. The sample was peripheral blood. The receptors were gathered from a woman between 50 and 59 years old with active or convalescent COVID-19.

This clone was detected once. V and J are TRBV27 and TRBJ2-7, with 9 bases lining up with TRBD1. V shed 5 bases and J 6 bases; nucleotides not matched to a gene: 8. This CDR3 comprises 14 residues. Germline V gene lookup returns CDR1 MNHEY and CDR2 SMNVEV (reference sequence). CDR3 region: CASSLDRGGVEQYF. Written as DNA, the CDR3 is TGTGCCAGCAGTCTGGACAGGGGAGGGGTCGAGCAGTACTTC.

The chain uses TRBV28 and TRBJ1-4, with a possible D match to TRBD1 (6 bases). The CDR3 has 14 amino acids. The V gene lost 6 bases and the J gene lost 7 bases, with 15 bases spanning the gap. CDR1 and CDR2 (germline): MDHEN, SYDVKM. Here the CDR3 reads CASRPQGRGEKLFF. For the CDR3, the DNA is TGTGCCAGCAGGCCCCAGGGGAGGGGTGAAAAACTGTTTTTT.

The rearrangement links TRBV4-1 to TRBJ2-1; the match to TRBD2 covers 14 bases. V dropped 1 base and J dropped 6; count of bases not matched to a gene: 8. CDR3 length: 18 amino acids. Per germline, CDR1 MGHRA and CDR2 YSYEKL. CDR3 in amino acids: CASSQVDLGLAGGNEQFF. The CDR3 DNA is TGCGCCAGCAGCCAAGTTGATTTAGGACTAGCGGGAGGCAATGAGCAGTTCTTC.

This chain uses TRBV29-1 with TRBJ1-3, with TRBD1 as a possible D gene (5 bases). The CDR3 loop spans 12 amino acids. Trimming removed 7 bases at V and 4 bases at J, with 11 bases between. The germline V gene has CDR1 SQVTM and CDR2 ANQGSEA. The CDR3 is CSGRTSGNTIYF. The DNA of the CDR3 is TGCAGCGGTCGGACAAGCGGAAACACCATATATTTT.

The V gene is TRBV20-1, the J gene TRBJ2-5, with a tentative D call TRBD2 (5 bases). CDR1 and CDR2 from the germline V gene are DFQATT and SNEGSKA (reference sequence). V was pared by 1 base and J by 5 bases, with 5 bases between. The CDR3 extends over 11 amino acids. In nucleotides, the CDR3 is TGCAGTGCTAGAGGAGGGGAGACCCAGTACTTC. Translation: CSARGGETQYF.

The gene calls are TRBV3-1 (or the pseudogene TRBV3-2) and TRBJ1-4; TRBD1 agrees at 9 bases. This CDR3 comprises 16 residues. V shed 4 bases, J shed 5 bases, and the junction held 8 bases outside the gene matches. The germline V gene has CDR1 LGHDT and CDR2 YNNKEL (reference sequence). CDR3 protein: CASSRNLGTGNEKLFF. The CDR3 nucleotides read TGTGCCAGCAGCCGTAACCTCGGGACAGGGAATGAAAAACTGTTTTTT.

The chain combines TRBV5-5 with TRBJ2-3; weak D call: TRBD2 (5 bases). CDR3 length: 12 residues. Trimming left V 0 bases short and J 8 bases short, with 7 bases between. Germline assignment: CDR1 SGHKS and CDR2 YYEKEE (reference sequence). The CDR3 region is CASSLAAGTQYF. CDR3 coding DNA: TGTGCCAGCAGCTTGGCCGCGGGTACGCAGTATTTT.

Here the CDR3 reads CASSQEAGGPNEQYF. The DNA for the CDR3 is TGCGCCAGCAGCCAAGAGGCGGGAGGGCCCAACGAGCAGTACTTC. The chain recombines TRBV4-3 with TRBJ2-7, with 9 nucleotides matching TRBD2. There are 15 residues in the CDR3. The germline V gene encodes CDR1 LGHNA and CDR2 YSLEER. The J segment lost 5 bases and the V segment lost 0 bases, leaving 5 bases of the junction unmatched.

V usage is TRBV4-3 and J usage is TRBJ1-3, with 7 bases fitting TRBD1. The CDR3 is 19 residues long. CDR1 is LGHNA and CDR2 is YSLEER in the germline V gene. Unmatched junction bases numbered 20, after V lost 4 bases and J lost 5 bases. CDR3 DNA: TGCGCCAGCAGCCCAAAGAGGGGGCCCTTGACGGAAGGGAGAAACACCATATATTTT. Translated: CASSPKRGPLTEGRNTIYF.

This sequence joins TRBV28 and TRBJ1-6; a possible D gene is TRBD1 (5 bases). The germline gives CDR1 MDHEN, CDR2 SYDVKM. V was pared by 6 bases and J by 0 bases, with 12 bases between. This CDR3 region has 16 residues. CDR3 in amino acids: CASSLGGGSYNSPLHF. The CDR3 DNA reads as TGTGCCAGCAGCCTTGGGGGGGGCTCCTATAATTCACCCCTCCACTTT.